The following is a T cell receptor beta chain sequence with its context. The antigen is not known. The record originates from a study of vaccination and CD4 T cells after COVID-19. The Oncomine TCR Beta short-read assay was applied to DNA of cultured CD4+ T cells. TCRdb re-analysed the PCR reads in MiXCR, keeping a single row per CDR3 protein. There are about 16,000 distinct CDR3 sequences in the sample; just under 55% occur only once, and about a sixth lies in the top ten. The time point was: late sampling 161 to 241 days after vaccination in three convalescent patients. The treatment: roughly ten-day PBMC culture with coronavirus spike peptide pools or control peptides (ViraFEST assay). The source was CD4+ T cells from blood, cultured in vitro, collected about 7 months after SARS-CoV-2 vaccination. The TCR was taken from a human donor who had recovered from COVID-19.

The CDR3 DNA reads as TGCGCCAGCAGTGATGGACTAGCGGGGTCACAAGAGACCCAGTACTTC. This encodes CASSDGLAGSQETQYF. The chain couples TRBV23-1 to TRBJ2-5, with 12 positions matching TRBD2. TRBV23-1 has ORF status, its function being uncertain. The V gene end was trimmed by 5 bases and the J gene end by 2 bases; junction bases not matched to a gene: 6. CDR3 length: 16 residues.